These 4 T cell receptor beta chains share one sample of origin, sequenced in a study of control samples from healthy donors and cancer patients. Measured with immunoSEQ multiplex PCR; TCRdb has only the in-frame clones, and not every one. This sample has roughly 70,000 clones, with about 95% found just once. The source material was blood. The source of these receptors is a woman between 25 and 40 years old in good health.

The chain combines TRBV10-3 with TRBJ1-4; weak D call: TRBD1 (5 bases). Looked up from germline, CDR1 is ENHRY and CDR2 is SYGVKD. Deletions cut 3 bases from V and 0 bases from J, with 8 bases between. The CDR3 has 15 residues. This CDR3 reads CAISDRVATNEKLFF. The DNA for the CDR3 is TGTGCCATCAGTGACAGGGTTGCAACTAATGAAAAACTGTTTTTT.

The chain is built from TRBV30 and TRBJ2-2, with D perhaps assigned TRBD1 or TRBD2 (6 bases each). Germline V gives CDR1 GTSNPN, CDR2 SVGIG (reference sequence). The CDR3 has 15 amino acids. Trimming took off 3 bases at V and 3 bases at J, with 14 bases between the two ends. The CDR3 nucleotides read TGTGCCTGGAGGTACGGGGGCCGGGACACCGGGGAGCTGTTTTTT. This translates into CAWRYGGRDTGELFF.

The CDR3 nucleotides are TGTGCCAGCACCTCCCGGGGCCTGGGCAATCAGCCCCAGCATTTT. This translates into CASTSRGLGNQPQHF. The chain uses TRBV6-5 and TRBJ1-5, with D possibly matching TRBD1 (5 bases). Germline V lookup: CDR1 MNHEY, CDR2 SVGAGI. With 7 bases removed from V and 2 bases from J, the gap between germline ends came to 15 bases. The CDR3 is 15 residues long.

CDR3: CASSPGAINYGYTF. CDR3 DNA: TGCGCCAGCAGCCCTGGAGCGATTAACTATGGCTACACCTTC. J is TRBJ1-2 and V is TRBV10-1; no reliable D call. This CDR3 contains 14 residues. Trimming removed 6 bases at V and 1 base at J, with 12 bases between. CDR1 is WNHNN, CDR2 SYGVQD, per germline (reference sequence).